One and the same sample provided the 20 T cell receptor beta chains below, sequenced in a study of blood T cell repertoires in COVID-19. Sequencing used immunoSEQ multiplex PCR; TCRdb keeps in-frame clones, though not all of them. The sample consists of around 200,000 clones, around four fifths of them appearing once. The specimen was peripheral blood. All receptors derive from an elderly woman with active or convalescent COVID-19.

The V call is TRBV27, the J call TRBJ1-5; perhaps TRBD1 as D (5 bases). The CDR3 is made up of 14 amino acids. Deletions cut 3 bases from V and 2 bases from J, with 8 bases between. In germline, CDR1 is MNHEY, CDR2 SMNVEV (reference sequence). Written as DNA, the CDR3 is TGTGCCAGCAGTTTCGGCAGGGGCAATCAGCCCCAGCATTTT. It encodes CASSFGRGNQPQHF.

The chain links TRBV7-3 to TRBJ2-6; 8 bases line up with TRBD1. Germline lookup yields CDR1 SGHTA and CDR2 FQGTGA. The CDR3 is made up of 15 amino acids. The V and J ends lost 3 bases and 4 bases, in that order; junction bases with no gene match: 2. The CDR3 loop reads CASSLGQVGANVLTF. The CDR3 DNA sequence: TGTGCCAGCAGCTTGGGACAGGTCGGGGCCAACGTCCTGACTTTC.

The chain is built from TRBV7-2 and TRBJ2-2; D might be TRBD1 (5 bases). V was cut by 1 base and J by 3 bases, with 12 bases left in between. The CDR3 totals 16 residues. Germline loops: CDR1 SGHTA, CDR2 FQGNSA. The CDR3 coding sequence is TGTGCCAGCAGCTTAGTTTTTGGGGCAGACACCGGGGAGCTGTTTTTT. Residues: CASSLVFGADTGELFF.

Worth noting for this clone: One end of the junction does not line up with germline, which may come from a read error. This chain connects TRBV2 to TRBJ2-3, with TRBD2 identical over 9 bases. This CDR3 comprises 17 residues. Per germline, CDR1 SNHLY and CDR2 FYNNEI. CDR3 in DNA: TGTGCCAGCACTGAAGGCGGGGGGGCCCCCGGGACAGATACGCAGTATTTT. Protein product: CASTEGGGAPGTDTQYF.

This clone was counted between two and nine times. The chain recombines TRBV6-6 with TRBJ1-2; D call uncertain. The CDR3 runs to 12 residues. Germline CDR1 and CDR2: MNHNY and SVGAGI (reference sequence). V was trimmed by 6 bases and J by 4 bases, leaving 9 bases between them. The CDR3 DNA is TGTGCCAGCAGGGAGGCAGGCTATGGCTACACCTTC. Protein sequence: CASREAGYGYTF.

The gene calls are TRBV5-1 and TRBJ1-5; weak D call: TRBD1 (6 bases). V was clipped by 2 bases and J by 3 bases, with 15 bases between them. The CDR3 covers 16 residues. CDR1 and CDR2 from the germline V gene are SGHRS and YFSETQ. CDR3 nucleotides: TGCGCCAGCAGCTTACAGGGTCCAGGTTCCAATCAGCCCCAGCATTTT. This gives the protein CASSLQGPGSNQPQHF.

The J gene is TRBJ1-3, the V gene TRBV23-1, with D perhaps matching TRBD1 (6 bases). TRBV23-1 falls under the ORF class, with uncertain function. CDR3 size: 16 residues. The germline V and J ends were trimmed by 1 base and 0 bases, with 10 bases remaining between them. This chain's CDR3 is CASSQLGACSGNTIYF. CDR3 DNA sequence: TGCGCCAGCAGTCAATTGGGGGCCTGCTCTGGAAACACCATATATTTT.

The V call is TRBV7-8, the J call TRBJ1-6, with D uncertain. Germline CDR1 reads SGHVS; CDR2 reads FQNEAQ. V lost 5 bases to trimming and J lost 4 bases, with 15 bases between them. The CDR3 spans 16 residues. CDR3 sequence (DNA): TGTGCCAGCAGCCCCGCCGGGATTTGGTATAATTCACCCCTCCACTTT. Translating it yields CASSPAGIWYNSPLHF. The full variable domain, rest sourced from reference TRBV7-8 and TRBJ1-6, is GAGVSQSPRYKVAKRGQDVALRCDPISGHVSLFWYQQALGQGPEFLTYFQNEAQLDKSGLPSDRFFAERPEGSVSTLKIQRTQQEDSAVYLCASSPAGIWYNSPLHFGNGTRLTVT.

This sequence joins TRBV6-1 and TRBJ1-2, with 8 bases aligning to TRBD1. The germline V gene has CDR1 MNHNS and CDR2 SASEGT. The V segment lost 2 bases and the J segment 4 bases; nucleotides outside the gene matches: 0. CDR3 size: 13 residues. The CDR3 DNA reads as TGTGCCAGCAGTGAAACAGGGGGCTATGGCTACACCTTC. Translated, it gives CASSETGGYGYTF.

The CDR3 nucleotides are TGTGCCAGCAGTTCCGCTAGCGGGGGTGAGCAGTTCTTC. Its protein product is CASSSASGGEQFF. The V gene is TRBV6-6, the J gene TRBJ2-1, with 10 bases aligning to TRBD2. The CDR3 extends over 13 amino acids. The V gene's germline CDR1 is MNHNY and CDR2 SVGAGI (reference sequence). The V gene end was trimmed by 4 bases and the J gene end by 9 bases; junction bases not matched to a gene: 3.

The chain couples TRBV7-9 to TRBJ1-4; D may be TRBD1 (6 bases). This CDR3 spans 13 amino acids. The germline V gene encodes CDR1 SEHNR and CDR2 FQNEAQ (reference sequence). Trimming stripped 6 bases from V and 8 bases from J, with 13 bases between. CDR3 coding DNA: TGTGCCAGCAGTTGGGGGCAGGGCGAAAAACTGTTTTTT. Translated: CASSWGQGEKLFF.

CDR3 in DNA: TGTGCCGCAACGCCCGACAGGGGTGAAAAACTGTTTTTT. Protein product: CAATPDRGEKLFF. V is TRBV6-5 and J is TRBJ1-4; 8 nucleotides agree with TRBD1. J lost 7 bases, V lost 11 bases, and 9 bases had no gene match. From germline, CDR1 is MNHEY and CDR2 SVGAGI. This CDR3 has 13 amino acids.

The chain couples TRBV4-3 to TRBJ1-4; 9 positions agree with TRBD1. Germline V lookup: CDR1 LGHNA, CDR2 YSLEER. This CDR3 region has 16 residues. The V and J ends lost 0 bases and 8 bases, in that order; junction bases with no gene match: 7. The DNA of the CDR3 is TGCGCCAGCAGCCAAGATGGGGGACAGGGTTGGGAAAAACTGTTTTTT. This codes for CASSQDGGQGWEKLFF.

The chain carries TRBV5-1 and TRBJ2-1; 13 nucleotides agree with TRBD2. The CDR3 consists of 20 residues. The J segment lost 2 bases and the V segment lost 4 bases, leaving 15 bases of the junction unmatched. Germline CDR1 is SGHRS and CDR2 is YFSETQ. CDR3 in amino acids: CASSLIGLAGEHRTYNEQFF. The CDR3, as DNA: TGCGCCAGCAGCCTAATAGGACTAGCGGGGGAGCATAGAACCTACAATGAGCAGTTCTTC.

The V call is TRBV4-1, the J call TRBJ1-2; D is uncertain. V was cut by 0 bases and J by 5 bases, with 16 bases left in between. The CDR3 has 16 amino acids. The germline CDR1 and CDR2 sequences are MGHRA and YSYEKL. This CDR3 is CASSQDWRTTGYGYTF. CDR3 sequence (DNA): TGCGCCAGCAGCCAAGATTGGCGGACTACGGGGTATGGCTACACCTTC.

V gene TRBV6-1 combines with J gene TRBJ2-7; tentatively, D is TRBD1 (6 bases). The length of the CDR3 is 15 residues. Germline V gene data show CDR1 as MNHNS and CDR2 as SASEGT. V lost 3 bases and J lost 1, with 13 bases in between. The CDR3 sequence: CASSDFGTPSYEQYF. CDR3 bases: TGTGCCAGCAGTGATTTTGGGACACCTTCCTACGAGCAGTACTTC.

J is TRBJ1-5 and V is TRBV28; D remains unclear. The V gene's germline CDR1 is MDHEN and CDR2 SYDVKM. The CDR3 loop spans 11 amino acids. The germline V and J ends were trimmed by 4 bases and 9 bases, with 7 bases remaining between them. In nucleotides, the CDR3 is TGTGCCAGCAGTTCCCCCAGGCCCCAGCATTTT. Protein sequence: CASSSPRPQHF.

The J gene is TRBJ2-7, the V gene TRBV11-2; TRBD1 matches 11 bases. This CDR3 has 13 residues. The trim removed 5 bases at V and 6 bases at J, leaving 3 bases unmatched. The germline gives CDR1 SGHAT, CDR2 FQNNGV. CDR3 sequence (DNA): TGTGCCAGCAGCCCGGGACAGGGGGGCGAGCAGTACTTC. It yields the protein CASSPGQGGEQYF.

V gene TRBV2 combines with J gene TRBJ2-3, with TRBD1 matching 7 bases. Germline lookup yields CDR1 SNHLY and CDR2 FYNNEI. The CDR3 has 15 residues. V trimming: 5 bases; J trimming: 2 bases; junction bases outside the gene matches: 7. CDR3 protein: CASSTTGLDTDTQYF. For the CDR3, the DNA is TGTGCCAGCAGTACGACAGGGTTGGACACAGATACGCAGTATTTT.

This clone appeared a few times. This chain links TRBV5-1 with TRBJ2-7; D may be TRBD2 (5 bases). Germline CDR1 and CDR2: SGHRS and YFSETQ. The CDR3 is made up of 11 amino acids. V lost 7 bases and J 5 bases, leaving 10 bases between the germline ends. Here the CDR3 reads CASQYGDEQYF. CDR3 DNA: TGCGCCAGCCAGTACGGGGACGAGCAGTACTTC.